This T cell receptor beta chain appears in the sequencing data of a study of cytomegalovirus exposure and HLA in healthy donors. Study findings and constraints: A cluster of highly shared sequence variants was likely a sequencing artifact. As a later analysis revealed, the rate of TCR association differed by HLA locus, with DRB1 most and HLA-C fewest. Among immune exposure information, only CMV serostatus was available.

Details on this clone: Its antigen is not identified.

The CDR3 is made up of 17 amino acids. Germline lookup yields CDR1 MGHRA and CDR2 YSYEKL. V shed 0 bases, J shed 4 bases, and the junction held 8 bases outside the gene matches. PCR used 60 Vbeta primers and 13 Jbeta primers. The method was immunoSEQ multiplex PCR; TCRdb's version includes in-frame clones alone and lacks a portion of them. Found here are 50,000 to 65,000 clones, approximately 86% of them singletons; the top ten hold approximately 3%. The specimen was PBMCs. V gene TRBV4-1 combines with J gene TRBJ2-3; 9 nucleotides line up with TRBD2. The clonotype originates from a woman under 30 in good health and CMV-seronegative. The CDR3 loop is CASSQDGIAGESDTQYF. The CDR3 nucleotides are TGCGCCAGCAGCCAAGATGGGATAGCGGGAGAGTCAGATACGCAGTATTTT.